A selection of T cell receptor beta chains follows, all from one sample in a study of blood T cell repertoires in COVID-19. Clones were read by immunoSEQ multiplex PCR, and TCRdb kept only the in-frame ones, dropping some. The data show about 170,000 clones, roughly four fifths seen once. The sample taken for sequencing was peripheral blood. These receptors were taken from a woman older than 75 with acute or convalescent COVID-19. Both conserved end residues are part of each CDR3. Each record gives: clone size, J gene, V gene, D gene, CDR3 protein, CDR3 DNA. A D gene is named only where the DNA matches it firmly. Rows give clone size only sometimes, using once, few, many, or a class for an expanded clone.

once	TRBJ2-1	TRBV7-2	.	CASSSPTGNEQFF	TGTGCCAGCAGCTCCCCGACAGGTAATGAGCAGTTCTTC
.	TRBJ1-1	TRBV7-9	.	CASSLALGGSGEAFF	TGTGCCAGCAGCTTAGCGCTGGGTGGTTCAGGTGAAGCTTTCTTT
few	TRBJ2-3	TRBV7-3	.	CASSWSTSMVNTQYF	TGTGCCAGCAGCTGGAGCACGAGTATGGTTAATACGCAGTATTTT
.	TRBJ2-1	TRBV6-5	TRBD2	CASSYSTSYSEQFF	TGTGCCAGCAGTTACTCGACTAGCTATTCTGAGCAGTTCTTC
.	TRBJ2-1	TRBV2	.	CASSRGQGVNEQFF	TGTGCCAGCAGTCGGGGGCAGGGGGTGAATGAGCAGTTCTTC
.	TRBJ2-5	TRBV30	.	CAHDKGAQETQYF	TGTGCCCATGATAAAGGGGCACAAGAGACCCAGTACTTC
.	TRBJ1-6	TRBV3-1/TRBV3-2	.	CASSPQQETNSPLHF	TGTGCCAGCAGCCCACAACAGGAAACCAATTCACCCCTCCACTTT
.	TRBJ2-3	TRBV11-3	.	CASTPSGLLSTDTQYF	TGTGCCAGCACCCCTTCGGGACTCCTCAGCACAGATACGCAGTATTTT
.	TRBJ2-1	TRBV5-4	.	CASSRELDWTPNEQFF	TGTGCCAGCAGCCGCGAACTAGATTGGACCCCTAATGAGCAGTTCTTC
.	TRBJ2-7	TRBV7-2	TRBD2	CASSLALRLAGGNNYEQYF	TGTGCCAGCAGCTTAGCTCTTCGACTAGCGGGAGGGAACAACTACGAGCAGTACTTC
once	TRBJ2-5	TRBV11-2	.	CASSLQGGKQETQYF	TGTGCCAGCAGCCTTCAGGGGGGAAAACAAGAGACCCAGTACTTC
.	TRBJ1-2	TRBV19	.	CASSIVGRGYTF	TGTGCCAGTAGTATAGTGGGGCGCGGCTACACCTTC
.	TRBJ2-2	TRBV5-1	.	CASTPAPVEAGELFF	TGCGCCAGCACCCCCGCCCCAGTTGAAGCCGGGGAGCTGTTTTTT
.	TRBJ2-5	TRBV9	TRBD1	CASSEGQGKETQYF	TGTGCCAGCAGCGAGGGACAGGGAAAAGAGACCCAGTACTTC
few	TRBJ1-4	TRBV7-9	TRBD1	CASSYDRVGEKLFF	TGTGCCAGCAGCTACGACAGGGTAGGGGAAAAACTGTTTTTT
few	TRBJ1-1	TRBV11-3	.	CASSLVQGGKAFF	TGTGCCAGCAGCTTAGTACAGGGTGGGAAAGCTTTCTTT
.	TRBJ2-3	TRBV6-5	.	CASSYNAGGQTDTQYF	TGTGCCAGCAGTTACAATGCCGGGGGTCAGACAGATACGCAGTATTTT
once	TRBJ2-1	TRBV9	TRBD1	CASSSGQVNEQFF	TGTGCCAGCAGCTCTGGACAGGTCAATGAGCAGTTCTTC
.	TRBJ2-7	TRBV4-1	.	CASSQGRASRPNEQYF	TGCGCCAGCAGCCAAGGGAGGGCTAGTAGGCCTAACGAGCAGTACTTC
.	TRBJ2-5	TRBV5-4	.	CASSLRGRSETQYF	TGTGCCAGCAGCTTAAGAGGGAGATCGGAGACCCAGTACTTC
once	TRBJ2-5	TRBV11-2	.	CASSLEVATETQYF	TGTGCCAGCAGCTTAGAGGTAGCGACAGAGACCCAGTACTTC
.	TRBJ2-1	TRBV28	.	CASSSTRQGGDEQFF	TGTGCCAGCAGTTCCACACGACAGGGAGGAGATGAGCAGTTCTTC
.	TRBJ2-2	TRBV4-3	TRBD1	CASKRQGNTGELFF	TGCGCCAGCAAACGACAGGGGAACACCGGGGAGCTGTTTTTT
.	TRBJ1-2	TRBV28	TRBD1	CASSWNVGGAGYTF	TGTGCCAGCAGTTGGAACGTAGGGGGCGCTGGCTACACCTTC
.	TRBJ2-1	TRBV9	TRBD2	CASSVGLAGTGNEQFF	TGTGCCAGCAGCGTAGGTCTAGCGGGAACCGGTAATGAGCAGTTCTTC
many	TRBJ2-2	TRBV7-3	TRBD1	CASSRDRPDTGELFF	TGTGCCAGCAGCCGGGACAGGCCTGACACCGGGGAGCTGTTTTTT
few	TRBJ1-2	TRBV7-2	TRBD1	CASSSRTGNGYTF	TGTGCCAGCAGCTCACGGACAGGGAATGGCTACACCTTC
.	TRBJ1-2	TRBV7-9	.	CASSWTVANYGYTF	TGTGCCAGCAGCTGGACAGTAGCTAACTATGGCTACACCTTC
.	TRBJ1-1	TRBV5-1	.	CASSLGHLVGMNTEAFF	TGCGCCAGCAGCTTGGGGCACTTGGTGGGCATGAACACTGAAGCTTTCTTT
.	TRBJ1-4	TRBV6-5	TRBD1	CASSTRDRDEKLFF	TGTGCCAGCAGTACCAGGGACAGGGATGAAAAACTGTTTTTT
.	TRBJ2-1	TRBV5-1	TRBD1	CASSQQGAGEQFF	TGCGCCAGCAGCCAACAGGGGGCTGGGGAGCAGTTCTTC
.	TRBJ2-5	TRBV7-2	TRBD2	CASSLEDSSGQYF	TGTGCCAGCAGCTTAGAGGACTCTAGCGGTCAGTACTTC
.	TRBJ1-5	TRBV19	.	CASNDRREYSNQPQHF	TGTGCCAGTAATGATCGCCGGGAGTATAGCAATCAGCCCCAGCATTTT
.	TRBJ1-3	TRBV15	.	CATSSPGNSGNTIYF	TGTGCCACCAGCAGCCCGGGAAACTCTGGAAACACCATATATTTT
.	TRBJ1-2	TRBV12-3/TRBV12-4	TRBD1	CASSLMGQGYTF	TGTGCCAGCAGTTTAATGGGACAGGGTTACACCTTC
once	TRBJ2-5	TRBV5-8	TRBD1	CASSLTGVPMETQYF	TGTGCCAGCAGCTTAACAGGGGTGCCGATGGAGACCCAGTACTTC
.	TRBJ2-6	TRBV5-1	TRBD2	CASSSGLLEPGANVLTF	TGCGCCAGCAGCTCGGGACTACTGGAACCTGGGGCCAACGTCCTGACTTTC
.	TRBJ2-2	TRBV19	TRBD2	CASRRGASGSRTGELFF	TGTGCCAGTAGGAGGGGGGCTAGCGGGAGTCGAACCGGGGAGCTGTTTTTT
.	TRBJ2-1	TRBV7-9	TRBD2	CASSRGTRGLAGASDEQFF	TGTGCCAGCAGCCGTGGAACGAGAGGTCTAGCGGGAGCTTCCGATGAGCAGTTCTTC
.	TRBJ1-3	TRBV21-1	.	CASSKARDSSGNTIYF	TGTGCCAGCAGCAAAGCGCGGGACAGCTCTGGAAACACCATATATTTT